The rows below give T cell receptor beta chains drawn from one sample of a study of blood T cell repertoires in COVID-19. Profiled with immunoSEQ multiplex PCR; TCRdb holds only in-frame clones, not every one. The data show about 400,000 clones, 70% to 90% seen once. Sequencing input: PBMCs or T cells enriched from blood (not recorded which). The receptors shown here come from a woman under 30 with acute COVID-19. The CDR3 runs from the conserved cysteine through the conserved F or W. The D gene is left open where the match is weak. Size values are once, few and many counts, or a class for expanded clones, and some rows have none.

J	D	size	V	DNA	CDR3
TRBJ2-1	-	few	TRBV5-4	TGTGCCAGCAGCTTGCGTCAGGGGAAGTACAATGAGCAGTTCTTC	CASSLRQGKYNEQFF
TRBJ1-5	-	-	TRBV7-9	TGTGCCAGCAGCTTAGCGGCGGGGAGCAATCAGCCCCAGCATTTT	CASSLAAGSNQPQHF
TRBJ1-2	TRBD1	once	TRBV2	TGTGCCAGCAGCGCACAGGGGGATTATGGCTACACCTTC	CASSAQGDYGYTF
TRBJ1-2	-	-	TRBV7-8	TGTGCCAGCAGCTTAGAAAGCCTATCCCTTGGCTACACCTTC	CASSLESLSLGYTF
TRBJ2-5	TRBD2	-	TRBV29-1	TGCAGCGACCTGGGACTAGCGGGAGTGGAGACCCAGTACTTC	CSDLGLAGVETQYF
TRBJ2-3	-	-	TRBV6-5	TGTGCCAGCAGTCAAACAAACGCCGGGGATACGCAGTATTTT	CASSQTNAGDTQYF
TRBJ2-7	-	-	TRBV28	TGTGCCAGCAACGTGGGGGCCTCCTACGAGCAGTACTTC	CASNVGASYEQYF
TRBJ2-5	TRBD2	once	TRBV9	TGTGCCAGCAGCGTAGGCAGGGCTAGAGCGGGAGGGCCTGCGGAGACCCAGTACTTC	CASSVGRARAGGPAETQYF
TRBJ2-7	TRBD2	-	TRBV6-2/TRBV6-3	TGTGCCAGCAGTTACCGTCCGGGGCGGGAGAACTACGAGCAGTACTTC	CASSYRPGRENYEQYF
TRBJ2-2	TRBD1	-	TRBV7-2	TGTGCCAGCAGCTGGGACAGGGCAGGCCCCGGGGAGCTGTTTTTT	CASSWDRAGPGELFF
TRBJ2-1	-	-	TRBV6-2/TRBV6-3	TGTGCCAGCGGTTTCACGGCGGCTTCCTACAATGAGCAGTTCTTC	CASGFTAASYNEQFF
TRBJ1-1	-	-	TRBV11-2	TGTGCCAGCAGCTTAGGGTCGGGGAACACTGAAGCTTTCTTT	CASSLGSGNTEAFF
TRBJ1-4	TRBD1	-	TRBV30	TGTGCCTGGAGAGGGACAGGGAATGAAAAACTGTTTTTT	CAWRGTGNEKLFF
TRBJ2-3	TRBD1	-	TRBV7-8	TGTGCCAGCAGCTTAGGACAGGGGAATTCAGATACGCAGTATTTT	CASSLGQGNSDTQYF
TRBJ1-4	-	-	TRBV4-1	TGCGCCAGCAGCCAAGATGGTCCAGGATTTGCAACTAATGAAAAACTGTTTTTT	CASSQDGPGFATNEKLFF
TRBJ1-1	TRBD1	-	TRBV5-4	TGTGCCAGCAGCTTGCCAGGGGGCGGGAACACTGAAGCTTTCTTT	CASSLPGGGNTEAFF
TRBJ1-4	TRBD1	few	TRBV4-2	TGTGCCAGCAGCCAAGCCCTAGGGGGCTTGGAGGAAAAACTGTTTTTT	CASSQALGGLEEKLFF
TRBJ2-5	TRBD1	-	TRBV6-5	TGTGCCAGCAGTTATGTCCAGGGGGCGGGCGAGACCCAGTACTTC	CASSYVQGAGETQYF
TRBJ1-4	-	-	TRBV6-2/TRBV6-3	TGTGCCAGCAGTTTGAGGGCTGAAAAACTGTTTTTT	CASSLRAEKLFF
TRBJ1-1	-	-	TRBV5-1	TGCGCCACCACTCGGGAGTATGGGTACACTGAAGCTTTCTTT	CATTREYGYTEAFF
TRBJ2-1	-	many	TRBV11-2	TGTGCCAGCAGCTTAGGGCCCTTGTTGAGGTCCTACAATGAGCAGTTCTTC	CASSLGPLLRSYNEQFF
TRBJ1-2	-	-	TRBV29-1	TGCAGCGTTGAAGATAGGGGGGGCTACACCTTC	CSVEDRGGYTF
TRBJ1-1	TRBD1	-	TRBV12-5	TGTGCTAGTGGTTGGGACAGGGGCACTGAAGCTTTCTTT	CASGWDRGTEAFF
TRBJ2-7	-	-	TRBV27	TGTGCCAGCAGTGCGGGCAAGACCTTCAACGAGCAGTACTTC	CASSAGKTFNEQYF
TRBJ2-2	-	-	TRBV12-3/TRBV12-4	TGTGCCAACAGCGGACTCACCGGGGAGCTGTTTTTT	CANSGLTGELFF
TRBJ1-1	TRBD1	-	TRBV7-9	TGTGCCAGCAGCTCCGGACAGGGGAGTATGAACACTGAAGCTTTCTTT	CASSSGQGSMNTEAFF
TRBJ2-5	-	-	TRBV7-8	TGTGCCAGCAGCTCACCAAGGGGGAACCAAGAGACCCAGTACTTC	CASSSPRGNQETQYF
TRBJ2-5	-	once	TRBV19	TGTGCCAGTAGCCCACAAGGGAGGAGGGAGGAGACCCAGTACTTC	CASSPQGRREETQYF
TRBJ1-1	TRBD1	-	TRBV4-2	TGTGCCAGCAGCGCCCGGGACAGGGGGCGCGGAACTGAAGCTTTCTTT	CASSARDRGRGTEAFF
TRBJ2-5	TRBD1	-	TRBV20-1	TGCAGTGCAGGGACAGGGGAGACCCAGTACTTC	CSAGTGETQYF
TRBJ1-3	TRBD1	-	TRBV3-1/TRBV3-2	TGTGCCAGCAGCCAAGGTCGGACAGGGAGCTCTGGAAACACCATATATTTT	CASSQGRTGSSGNTIYF
TRBJ2-5	-	-	TRBV5-4	TGTGCCAGCAGCTCCTTTCAGGTTTGGGACCAAGAGACCCAGTACTTC	CASSSFQVWDQETQYF
TRBJ1-2	TRBD1	-	TRBV28	TGTGCCAGCCGGGACAGGGACGACTATGGCTACACCTTC	CASRDRDDYGYTF
TRBJ2-7	-	-	TRBV12-3/TRBV12-4	TGTGCCAGCAGCCTTACAGGTTACGAGCAGTACTTC	CASSLTGYEQYF
TRBJ1-3	TRBD1	-	TRBV5-6	TGTGCCAGCAGCCCTCTCGGGACAGGAGGAAACACCATATATTTT	CASSPLGTGGNTIYF
TRBJ2-1	TRBD2	-	TRBV7-2	TGTGCCAGCAGCTCGAGGGCAGCGGGAACCTACAATGAGCAGTTCTTC	CASSSRAAGTYNEQFF
TRBJ2-7	TRBD1	-	TRBV9	TGTGCCAGCAACCCGGGACAGAGGGTCAACGAGCAGTACTTC	CASNPGQRVNEQYF
TRBJ2-7	TRBD1	-	TRBV5-1	TGCGCCAGCAGCTTGACAGGGGCGGTTTACGAGCAGTACTTC	CASSLTGAVYEQYF
TRBJ1-5	-	-	TRBV5-1	TGCGCCAGCAGCTTGAGCGGGGATCAGCCCCAGCATTTT	CASSLSGDQPQHF
TRBJ2-1	TRBD1	-	TRBV6-5	TGTGCCAGCAGGGTACAGGGGGCGAGTGAGCAGTTCTTC	CASRVQGASEQFF
TRBJ1-4	-	-	TRBV3-1/TRBV3-2	TGTGCCAGCAGCCAAGTTTCAGCCCGGAGGGCGGATTCGGATGAAAAACTGTTTTTT	CASSQVSARRADSDEKLFF
TRBJ2-1	TRBD2	-	TRBV2	TGTGCCACAACTAGCGGCCGTTTCTCCTACAATGAGCAGTTCTTC	CATTSGRFSYNEQFF
TRBJ1-1	TRBD1	few	TRBV11-2	TGTGCCAGCAGCCCACATCCAGGGGGAGGGAACACTGAAGCTTTCTTT	CASSPHPGGGNTEAFF
TRBJ2-7	TRBD2	once	TRBV5-1	TGCGCCAGCAGCTTGGAGCGGGGGAGCTCCTACGAGCAGTACTTC	CASSLERGSSYEQYF
TRBJ1-6	-	-	TRBV5-1	TGCGCCAGCAGCCCGGACAGCTCCTATAATTCACCCCTCCACTTT	CASSPDSSYNSPLHF
TRBJ1-2	-	-	TRBV19	TGTGCCAGTAGGTCAGGCTATGACCAATGGACAAGGGGCTACACCTTC	CASRSGYDQWTRGYTF
TRBJ1-1	TRBD1	-	TRBV27	TGTGCCAGCAGTCTCATGCGGGGACAGGGGGGGAGCACTGAAGCTTTCTTT	CASSLMRGQGGSTEAFF
TRBJ2-7	-	once	TRBV4-3	TGCGCCAGCAGCCAAGGAGTAGGGGGGGTCTCCTACGAGCAGTACTTC	CASSQGVGGVSYEQYF
TRBJ2-5	TRBD1	-	TRBV7-9	TGTGCCAGCAGCTTGGGAACAGGGGGCGCTGAGACCCAGTACTTC	CASSLGTGGAETQYF
TRBJ2-7	-	-	TRBV7-9	TGTGCCAGCAGCTCGACAGGACAGACCTACGAGCAGTACTTC	CASSSTGQTYEQYF
TRBJ2-2	TRBD1	-	TRBV5-6	TGTGCCAGCAGCCCTTTTACAGGGGACACCGGGGAGCTGTTTTTT	CASSPFTGDTGELFF
TRBJ2-7	TRBD2	-	TRBV2	TGTGCCAGCAAGGGAGGGGCAGGGTCCTCCTACGAGCAGTACTTC	CASKGGAGSSYEQYF